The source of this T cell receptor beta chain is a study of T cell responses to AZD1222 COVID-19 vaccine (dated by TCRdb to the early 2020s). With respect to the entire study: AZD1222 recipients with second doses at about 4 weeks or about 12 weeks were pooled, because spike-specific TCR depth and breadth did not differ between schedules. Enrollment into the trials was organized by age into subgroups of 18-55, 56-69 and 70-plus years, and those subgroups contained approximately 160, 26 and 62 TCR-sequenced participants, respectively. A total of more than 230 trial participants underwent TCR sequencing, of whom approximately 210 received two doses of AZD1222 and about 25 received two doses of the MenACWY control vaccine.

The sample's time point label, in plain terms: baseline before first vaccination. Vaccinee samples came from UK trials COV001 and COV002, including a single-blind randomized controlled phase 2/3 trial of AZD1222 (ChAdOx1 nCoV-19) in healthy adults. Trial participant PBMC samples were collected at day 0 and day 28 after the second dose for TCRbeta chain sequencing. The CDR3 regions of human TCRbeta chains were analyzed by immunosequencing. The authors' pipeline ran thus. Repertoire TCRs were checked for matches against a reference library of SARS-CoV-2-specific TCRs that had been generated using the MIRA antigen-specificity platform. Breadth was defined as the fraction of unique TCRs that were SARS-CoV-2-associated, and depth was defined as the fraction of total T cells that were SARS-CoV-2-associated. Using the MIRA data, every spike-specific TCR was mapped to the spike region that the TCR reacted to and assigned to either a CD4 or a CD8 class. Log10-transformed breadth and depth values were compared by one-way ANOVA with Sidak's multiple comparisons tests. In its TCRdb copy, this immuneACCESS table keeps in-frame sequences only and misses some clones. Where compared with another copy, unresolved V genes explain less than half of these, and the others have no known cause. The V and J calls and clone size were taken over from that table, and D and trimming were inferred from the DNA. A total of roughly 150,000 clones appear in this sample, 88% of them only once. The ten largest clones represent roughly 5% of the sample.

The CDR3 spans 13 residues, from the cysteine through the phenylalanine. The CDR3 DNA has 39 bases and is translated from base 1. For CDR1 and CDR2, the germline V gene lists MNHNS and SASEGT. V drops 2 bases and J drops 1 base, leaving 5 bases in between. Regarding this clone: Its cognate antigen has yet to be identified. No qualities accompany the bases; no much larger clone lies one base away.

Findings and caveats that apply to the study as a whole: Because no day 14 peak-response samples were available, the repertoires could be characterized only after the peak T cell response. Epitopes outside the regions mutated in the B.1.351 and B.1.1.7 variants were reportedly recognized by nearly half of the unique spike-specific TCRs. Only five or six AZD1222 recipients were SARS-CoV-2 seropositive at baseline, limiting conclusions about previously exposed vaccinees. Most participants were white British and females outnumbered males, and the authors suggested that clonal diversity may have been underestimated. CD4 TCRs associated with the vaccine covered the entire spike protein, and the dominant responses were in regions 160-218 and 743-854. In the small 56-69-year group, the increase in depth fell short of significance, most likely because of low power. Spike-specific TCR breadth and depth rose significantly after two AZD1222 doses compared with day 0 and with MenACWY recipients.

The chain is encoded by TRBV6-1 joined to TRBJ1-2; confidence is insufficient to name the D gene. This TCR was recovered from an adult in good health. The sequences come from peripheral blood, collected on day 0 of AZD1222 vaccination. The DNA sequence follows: TGTGCCAGCAGTGAACCTCTTAACTATGGCTACACCTTC. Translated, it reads CASSEPLNYGYTF.